This is a list of T cell receptor beta chains from one sample in a study of blood T cells in healthy people across ages. TCRdb processed the 5' RACE reads anew with MiXCR; each CDR3 protein has one entry. The repertoire holds approximately 810,000 distinct CDR3 sequences, with around 28% as singletons. The specimen was blood. The source is a woman of 80 years or more in good health. The CDR3 runs from the conserved cysteine through the conserved F or W. The order of the fields is J gene, V gene, D gene, clone size, CDR3 DNA, CDR3 protein. A D gene is named only where the DNA matches it firmly. Some rows mark clone size as missing; the rest say once, few, many or name a class of expanded clone.

TRBJ2-3 | TRBV2 | TRBD1 | . | TGTGCCAGCAGTGCGGGGACAGGGGTTAGCACAGATACGCAGTATTTT | CASSAGTGVSTDTQYF
TRBJ2-3 | TRBV7-9 | . | many | TGTGCCAGCAGATCAAACCGGCAGGGGCCCACAGATACGCAGTATTTT | CASRSNRQGPTDTQYF
TRBJ2-1 | TRBV5-4 | TRBD2 | few | TGTGCCAGCAGCTTGCGCTATGGTGGCGGGGGGCACAATGAGCAGTTCTTC | CASSLRYGGGGHNEQFF
TRBJ2-3 | TRBV20-1 | TRBD2 | many | TGCAGTGCTAGGTCTAGCGGGGGGAGAACAGATACGCAGTATTTT | CSARSSGGRTDTQYF
TRBJ2-3 | TRBV4-2 | . | few | TGTGCCAGCAGCCAAGACTTAGGGACCGATAGCACAGATACGCAGTATTTT | CASSQDLGTDSTDTQYF
TRBJ2-7 | TRBV19 | . | . | TGTGCCACCCCGACATGGGGACTCCACTACGAGCAGTACTTC | CATPTWGLHYEQYF
TRBJ1-4 | TRBV30 | . | . | TGTGCCTGGAGTGTTGGAGGGGAGGATGAAAAACTGTTTTTT | CAWSVGGEDEKLFF
TRBJ2-1 | TRBV7-2 | TRBD2 | many | TGTGCCAGCAGCGGCGGGGGTTCGATCGTCGAGCAGTTCTTC | CASSGGGSIVEQFF
TRBJ2-6 | TRBV7-2 | . | many | TGTGCCAGCAGCCCGAAAGGGGGGGGGGCCTCTGGGGCCAACGTCCTGACTTTC | CASSPKGGGASGANVLTF
TRBJ1-1 | TRBV20-1 | . | . | TGCAGTGCTATGAGGGGGTCGGGCACTGAAGCTTTCTTT | CSAMRGSGTEAFF
TRBJ2-1 | TRBV20-1 | . | few | TGCAGTGCTTCACGCAGGAGCTCCTACAATGAGCAGTTCTTC | CSASRRSSYNEQFF
TRBJ1-6 | TRBV9 | . | . | TGTGCCAGCAGCGTAGCGGTGGGGAATTCACCCCTCCACTTT | CASSVAVGNSPLHF
TRBJ1-1 | TRBV10-1 | TRBD1 | few | TGCGCCAGCAGCGGGGACAGGGGGCGCCGGGTGACTGAAGCTTTCTTT | CASSGDRGRRVTEAFF
TRBJ1-2 | TRBV12-3/TRBV12-4 | . | . | TGTGCCAGCACCCCTCTAAGGGGAGATGGCTACACCTTC | CASTPLRGDGYTF
TRBJ2-1 | TRBV20-1 | . | many | TGCAGTGCAGGGGACCGAGGGAATGAGCAGTTCTTC | CSAGDRGNEQFF
TRBJ2-7 | TRBV4-3 | . | many | TGCGCCAGCAGCCCACAGGGTGGATACGAGCAGTACTTC | CASSPQGGYEQYF
TRBJ2-1 | TRBV6-2/TRBV6-3 | TRBD2 | many | TGTGCCAGCAGTTACACTAGCGGGGGTTTTTCCTACAATGAGCAGTTCTTC | CASSYTSGGFSYNEQFF
TRBJ2-1 | TRBV24-1 | TRBD1 | many | TGTGCCACCAGTGAAGCCGGACAGGGCTCCTACAATGAGCAGTTCTTC | CATSEAGQGSYNEQFF
TRBJ2-2 | TRBV6-2/TRBV6-3 | . | . | TGTGCCAGCAGTTCCATCGGACGGATTAACACCGGGGAGCTGTTTTTT | CASSSIGRINTGELFF
TRBJ2-1 | TRBV18 | . | few | TGTGCCAGCTCACTAAGCCGCTCCTACAATGAGCAGTTCTTC | CASSLSRSYNEQFF
TRBJ2-3 | TRBV20-1 | . | once | TGCAGTGCTGAAGGCCTAGCTCACCCAGATACGCAGTATTTT | CSAEGLAHPDTQYF
TRBJ1-2 | TRBV20-1 | . | many | TGCAGTGCGGTCAGGACTAACTATGGCTACACCTTC | CSAVRTNYGYTF
TRBJ2-7 | TRBV6-5 | . | many | TGTGCCAGCAAAAAGGCCAGCTCCTACGAGCAGTACTTC | CASKKASSYEQYF
TRBJ2-7 | TRBV2 | . | many | TGTGCCAGCAGTGGGACAGCCCCGGACGAGCAGTACTTC | CASSGTAPDEQYF
TRBJ1-6 | TRBV19 | . | once | TGTGCCAGTAACGAAGGACAACCTTACAATTCACCCCTCCACTTT | CASNEGQPYNSPLHF
TRBJ2-2 | TRBV11-3 | TRBD2 | . | TGTGCCAGCAAATGGACTAGCGACACCGGGGAGCTGTTTTTT | CASKWTSDTGELFF
TRBJ2-5 | TRBV5-1 | TRBD2 | few | TGCGCCAGCAGCTTAGCGGGACGCGCCATGGCCCAGTACTTC | CASSLAGRAMAQYF
TRBJ2-3 | TRBV15 | . | many | TGTGCCACCAGCCGAAGCCAAGATACGCAGTATTTT | CATSRSQDTQYF
TRBJ1-6 | TRBV3-1 | . | once | TGTGCCAGCAGCCAAGTAGGAGGGAGTAATTCACCCCTCCACTTT | CASSQVGGSNSPLHF
TRBJ2-1 | TRBV18 | . | . | TGTGCCAGCTCACCAGTGGGGAATGAGCAGTTCTTC | CASSPVGNEQFF
TRBJ2-7 | TRBV5-6 | TRBD2 | many | TGTGCCAGCAGCTTCTCTAGCGGGGGGGGCCCCTACGAGCAGTACTTC | CASSFSSGGGPYEQYF
TRBJ2-7 | TRBV24-1 | . | . | TGTGCCACCAGTGATCGACCGAGCTCCTACGAGCAGTACTTC | CATSDRPSSYEQYF